These 18 T cell receptor beta chains were all obtained from the same sample, sequenced in a study of OX40 agonist ivuxolimab in advanced cancers. The method was immunoSEQ multiplex PCR; TCRdb's version includes in-frame clones alone and lacks a portion of them. Here the sample spans tens of thousands of clones, 80% to 85% being singletons. Source: CD4+ or CD8+ T cells sorted from blood, taken in a trial of the OX40 agonist ivuxolimab. The receptor set was obtained from an adult with an advanced solid tumor such as melanoma, head and neck, liver or kidney cancer.

This clone was observed a few times. The same CDR3 also results from other DNA sequences found in this sample. The chain recombines TRBV15 with TRBJ2-5, with TRBD2 matching over 7 bases. V shed 0 bases and J 5 bases; nucleotides not matched to a gene: 3. Germline V gene data show CDR1 as LNHNV and CDR2 as YYDKDF (reference sequence). This CDR3 is built from 14 residues. CDR3 in DNA: TGTGCCACCAGCAGAGATCGGCGGGGGGAGACCCAGTACTTC. This sequence encodes CATSRDRRGETQYF.

V is TRBV4-1 and J is TRBJ1-5; TRBD1 matches at 10 bases. J gave up 4 bases and V 3 bases, and 0 bases lay outside the gene matches. The CDR3 is 14 amino acids. CDR1 is MGHRA, CDR2 YSYEKL, per germline. The CDR3 protein is CASSQGQGNQPQHF. The CDR3 DNA sequence: TGCGCCAGCAGCCAGGGACAGGGGAATCAGCCCCAGCATTTT.

This clone was counted once. This chain uses TRBV9 with TRBJ1-4, with a possible D match to TRBD1 (5 bases). Germline CDR1 is SGDLS and CDR2 is YYNGEE. V dropped 3 bases and J dropped 8 bases, with 17 bases sitting between them. There are 15 residues in the CDR3. CDR3 protein: CASSATGDAEEKLFF. The DNA of the CDR3 is TGTGCCAGCAGCGCTACAGGTGACGCTGAAGAAAAACTGTTTTTT.

V gene TRBV2 combines with J gene TRBJ1-5, with D uncertain. V shed 3 bases and J shed 0 bases, with 9 bases lying between them. The CDR3 consists of 15 residues. CDR1 SNHLY and CDR2 FYNNEI come from the germline V gene. CDR3 residues: CASSEGRTSNQPQHF. CDR3 DNA sequence: TGTGCCAGCAGTGAGGGCAGGACTAGCAATCAGCCCCAGCATTTT.

This clone came up once. The rearrangement joins TRBV7-3 to TRBJ2-3, with no clear D. The CDR3 has 15 amino acids. Trimming cost V 5 bases and J 2 bases, with 14 bases left between them. CDR1 is SGHTA, CDR2 FQGTGA, per germline. CDR3 sequence: CASSPSETYTDTQYF. The CDR3 DNA follows: TGTGCCAGCAGCCCCAGTGAGACCTACACAGATACGCAGTATTTT.

This rearrangement joins TRBV2 to TRBJ1-2; perhaps TRBD1 as D (6 bases). The V end was cut by 5 bases, the J end by 2 bases, with 18 bases between. This CDR3 has 16 residues. CDR1 and CDR2 from the germline V gene are SNHLY and FYNNEI. The DNA of the CDR3 is TGTGCCAGCAGTAACCCCCCCTGGACAGTCAACTATGGCTACACCTTC. Its translation is CASSNPPWTVNYGYTF.

This clone was counted between two and nine times. The V gene is TRBV9, the J gene TRBJ1-4, with D possibly being TRBD1 (5 bases). V was trimmed by 4 bases and J by 8 bases, leaving 18 bases between them. The CDR3 is made up of 15 amino acids. Germline CDR1 reads SGDLS; CDR2 reads YYNGEE. The CDR3 DNA reads TGTGCCAGCAGCCCACGGGGCGGTTTGGAAGAAAAACTGTTTTTT. It translates to CASSPRGGLEEKLFF.

The gene calls are TRBV11-1 and TRBJ2-1, with D perhaps TRBD1 (5 bases). The length of the CDR3 is 15 residues. V lost 3 bases to trimming and J lost 1 base, with 10 bases between them. Germline loops: CDR1 SGHAT, CDR2 FQDESV (reference sequence). The CDR3 DNA is TGTGCCAGCAGCTTCGACAGCTATTCCTACAATGAGCAGTTCTTC. Translated: CASSFDSYSYNEQFF. The variable domain in full, completed from reference TRBV11-1 and TRBJ2-1, reads EAEVAQSPRYKITEKSQAVAFWCDPISGHATLYWYRQILGQGPELLVQFQDESVVDDSQLPKDRFSAERLKGVDSTLKIQPAELGDSAMYLCASSFDSYSYNEQFFGPGTRLTVL.

This sequence joins TRBV7-2 and TRBJ1-1; possibly TRBD1 for D (5 bases). V lost 4 bases to trimming and J lost 1 base, with 10 bases between them. The CDR3 consists of 14 residues. Germline lookup yields CDR1 SGHTA and CDR2 FQGNSA. The chain's CDR3 is CASSYITGNTEAFF. The CDR3 bases are TGTGCCAGCAGCTATATTACAGGGAACACTGAAGCTTTCTTT.

The CDR3 loop reads CASSIDPRQPQHF. Here the CDR3 DNA reads TGTGCCAGTAGTATAGATCCGAGGCAGCCCCAGCATTTT. J is TRBJ1-5 and V is TRBV19; D not certain. The V end was cut by 0 bases, the J end by 7 bases, with 7 bases between. The CDR3 contains 13 residues. Germline CDR1 is LNHDA and CDR2 is SQIVND (reference sequence).

The chain recombines TRBV5-6 with TRBJ2-7; 7 positions match TRBD1. J gave up 5 bases and V 4 bases, and 6 bases lay outside the gene matches. CDR3 length: 13 amino acids. Germline V CDR1 and CDR2: SGHDT, YYEEEE. Here the CDR3 reads CASSRGTGDEQYF. In nucleotides, the CDR3 is TGTGCCAGCAGCCGAGGCACAGGGGACGAGCAGTACTTC.

The chain links TRBV4-2 to TRBJ2-3, with TRBD2 matching over 10 bases. V shed 2 bases, J shed 6 bases, and the junction held 11 bases outside the gene matches. The CDR3 sequence is 17 residues long. Germline CDR1 reads LGHNA; CDR2 reads YNFKEQ. CDR3 sequence (DNA): TGTGCCAGCAGCCAATTTTCGAGCGGGGGGGCCATCGATACGCAGTATTTT. It specifies CASSQFSSGGAIDTQYF.

The chain couples TRBV5-4 to TRBJ2-7; D call uncertain. This CDR3 is built from 11 residues. Germline V gene lookup returns CDR1 SGHNT and CDR2 YYREEE (reference sequence). Trimming left V 4 bases short and J 4 bases short, with 6 bases between. The CDR3 region has the DNA TGTGCCAGCAGCGACCAATACGAGCAGTACTTC. Translation gives CASSDQYEQYF.

The chain joins TRBV7-2 to TRBJ1-3; D may be TRBD1 (6 bases). Per the germline V gene, CDR1 is SGHTA and CDR2 is FQGNSA. V lost 5 bases, J lost 4 bases, and 18 bases lay in between. The CDR3 runs to 16 residues. The DNA for the CDR3 is TGTGCCAGCAGCCTTACAGGAGGGACAATCGGAAACACCATATATTTT. Its protein is CASSLTGGTIGNTIYF.

The CDR3 loop reads CATSGRDRGTDTQYF. The CDR3 DNA follows: TGTGCCACCTCCGGCCGGGACAGGGGAACAGATACGCAGTATTTT. The V and J genes are TRBV27 and TRBJ2-3, with TRBD1 matching over 10 bases. This CDR3 region has 15 residues. Germline CDR1 reads MNHEY; CDR2 reads SMNVEV (reference sequence). J lost 3 bases, V lost 10 bases, and 10 bases had no gene match.

This clone was counted between two and nine times. The chain couples TRBV4-2 to TRBJ2-1; 10 nucleotides line up with TRBD2. CDR1 is LGHNA and CDR2 is YNFKEQ in the germline V gene. CDR3 size: 15 residues. V gave up 6 bases and J gave up 4 bases; unmatched junction bases: 6. CDR3 nucleotides: TGTGCCAGCAGTCTCCTAGCGGGAGCGTACAATGAGCAGTTCTTC. As protein: CASSLLAGAYNEQFF.

The chain has TRBV7-9 and TRBJ1-1; D is uncertain. CDR1 SEHNR and CDR2 FQNEAQ come from the germline V gene (reference sequence). Trimming removed 4 bases from V and 0 bases from J, with 15 bases in between. This CDR3 comprises 16 residues. The CDR3 DNA reads as TGTGCCAGCAGCTCCGATACAGTCACTCTGAACACTGAAGCTTTCTTT. Its protein product is CASSSDTVTLNTEAFF.

The chain has TRBV4-1 and TRBJ1-1; D possibly corresponds to TRBD1 (5 bases). This CDR3 region has 14 residues. Germline V gene data show CDR1 as MGHRA and CDR2 as YSYEKL. V lost 6 bases and J 5 bases, leaving 16 bases between the germline ends. CDR3 in DNA: TGCGCCAGCAGTCCCGCGGGACTGGGAACTGAAGCTTTCTTT. It encodes CASSPAGLGTEAFF.